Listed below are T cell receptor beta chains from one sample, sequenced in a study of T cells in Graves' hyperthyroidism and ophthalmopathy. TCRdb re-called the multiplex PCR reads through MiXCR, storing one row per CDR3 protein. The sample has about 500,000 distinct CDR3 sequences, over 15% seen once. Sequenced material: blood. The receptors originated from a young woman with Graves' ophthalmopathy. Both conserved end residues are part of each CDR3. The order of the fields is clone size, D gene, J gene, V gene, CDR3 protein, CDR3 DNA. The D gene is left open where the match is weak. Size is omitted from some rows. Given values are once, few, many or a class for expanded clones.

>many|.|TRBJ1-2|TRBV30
CAWGQGRANYGYTF
TGTGCCTGGGGACAAGGCCGAGCTAACTATGGCTACACCTTC
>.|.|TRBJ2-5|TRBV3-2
CASSQSESETQYF
TGTGCCAGCAGCCAATCCGAATCGGAGACCCAGTACTTC
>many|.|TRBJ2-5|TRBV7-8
CASSLATRARETQYF
TGTGCCAGCAGCTTAGCGACTAGGGCGAGGGAGACCCAGTACTTC
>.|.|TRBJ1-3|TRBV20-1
CSASRTDGNTIYF
TGCAGTGCCTCTCGGACGGATGGAAACACCATATATTTT
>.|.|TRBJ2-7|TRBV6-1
CASSEGVSAYEQYF
TGTGCCAGCAGTGAAGGGGTCTCCGCCTACGAGCAGTACTTC
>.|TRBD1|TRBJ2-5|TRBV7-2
CASSPSGWGQKEETQYF
TGTGCCAGCAGTCCTTCGGGATGGGGACAGAAAGAAGAGACCCAGTACTTC
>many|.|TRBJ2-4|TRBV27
CASSLGLGSAKNIQYF
TGTGCCAGCAGTCTAGGGTTGGGGTCGGCCAAAAACATTCAGTACTTC
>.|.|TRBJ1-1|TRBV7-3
CASSSLRERSEAFF
TGTGCCAGCAGCTCCCTCCGGGAGAGGAGTGAAGCTTTCTTT
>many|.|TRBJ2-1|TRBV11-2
CASSLEWTDNEQFF
TGTGCCAGCAGCTTAGAGTGGACGGACAATGAGCAGTTCTTC
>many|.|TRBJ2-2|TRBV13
CASSLFTHTTGELFF
TGTGCCAGCAGCTTATTCACACATACCACCGGGGAGCTGTTTTTT
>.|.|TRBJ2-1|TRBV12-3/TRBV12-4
CASSFGSHRYEQFF
TGTGCCAGCAGTTTCGGGAGCCACCGTTATGAGCAGTTCTTC
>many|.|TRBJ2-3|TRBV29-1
CSVHQQGPTDTQYF
TGCAGCGTTCACCAACAGGGTCCAACAGATACGCAGTATTTT
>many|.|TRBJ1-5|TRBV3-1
CASSQENQPQHF
TGTGCCAGCAGCCAAGAAAATCAGCCCCAGCATTTT
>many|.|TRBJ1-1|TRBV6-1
CATAEAGAEAFF
TGTGCCACCGCGGAGGCGGGGGCTGAAGCTTTCTTT
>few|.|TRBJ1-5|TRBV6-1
CASSEGRVGNQPQHF
TGTGCCAGCAGTGAAGGGAGGGTGGGTAATCAGCCCCAGCATTTT
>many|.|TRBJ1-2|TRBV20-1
CSAQTGSSYGYTF
TGCAGTGCCCAAACAGGGTCTAGCTATGGCTACACCTTC
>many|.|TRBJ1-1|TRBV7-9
CASSLRSLTYAFF
TGTGCCAGCAGCCTCAGATCCCTCACCTACGCTTTCTTT
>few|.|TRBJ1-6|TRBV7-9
CASSSGQYNSPLHF
TGTGCCAGCAGCTCCGGACAATATAATTCACCCCTCCACTTT
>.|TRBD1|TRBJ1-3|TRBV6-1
CASRIQGRLGNTIYF
TGTGCCAGCAGGATACAGGGGCGGTTGGGAAACACCATATATTTT
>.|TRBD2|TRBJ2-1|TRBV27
CASSLSLAGGDEQFF
TGTGCCAGCAGTTTATCGCTAGCGGGAGGCGATGAGCAGTTCTTC
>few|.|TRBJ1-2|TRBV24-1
CATSDLQADPRRYTF
TGTGCCACCAGTGATTTGCAAGCGGACCCCCGGCGCTACACCTTC
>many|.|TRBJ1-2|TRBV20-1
CSARFTFDYGYTF
TGCAGTGCTAGGTTTACCTTCGACTATGGCTACACCTTC
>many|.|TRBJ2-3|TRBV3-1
CASSLAALSADTQYF
TGTGCCAGCAGCCTAGCGGCCTTGAGCGCAGATACGCAGTATTTT
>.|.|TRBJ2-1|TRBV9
CASSVARGISYNEQFF
TGTGCCAGCAGCGTAGCAAGGGGGATCTCCTACAATGAGCAGTTCTTC
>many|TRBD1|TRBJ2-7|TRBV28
CASSLLKGQGKISYEQYF
TGTGCCAGCAGTTTACTTAAAGGACAGGGAAAGATATCCTACGAGCAGTACTTC
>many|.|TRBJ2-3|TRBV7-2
CASSPARVTDTQYF
TGTGCCAGCAGCCCCGCGAGGGTCACAGATACGCAGTATTTT
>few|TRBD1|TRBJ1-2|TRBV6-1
CASRKGQGYGYTF
TGTGCCTCCCGAAAGGGACAGGGCTATGGCTACACCTTC
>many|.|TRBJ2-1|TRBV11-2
CASSLQGGSYNEQFF
TGTGCCAGCAGTTTACAGGGAGGGTCCTACAATGAGCAGTTCTTC
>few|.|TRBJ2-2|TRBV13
CASNGGNTGELFF
TGTGCCAGCAACGGGGGGAACACCGGGGAGCTGTTTTTT
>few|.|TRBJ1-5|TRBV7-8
CASSHLAGERWGNQPQHF
TGTGCCAGCAGCCACCTCGCGGGGGAACGGTGGGGCAATCAGCCCCAGCATTTT
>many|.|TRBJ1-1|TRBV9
CASSGHENTEAFF
TGTGCCAGCAGCGGACACGAGAACACTGAAGCTTTCTTT
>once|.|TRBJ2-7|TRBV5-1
CASSLTGHEQYF
TGTGCCAGCAGCCTCACAGGGCACGAGCAGTACTTC
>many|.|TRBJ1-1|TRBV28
CASSRGRNTEAFF
TGTGCCAGCAGCCGTGGACGTAACACTGAAGCTTTCTTT
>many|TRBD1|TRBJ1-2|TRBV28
CASSLAGQFNYGYTF
TGTGCCAGCAGTTTAGCGGGACAGTTTAACTATGGCTACACCTTC
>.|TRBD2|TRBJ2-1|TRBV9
CASSVNLAGGPGEQFF
TGTGCCAGCAGCGTAAACCTAGCGGGAGGGCCGGGTGAGCAGTTCTTC
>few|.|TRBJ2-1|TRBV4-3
CASSHEAVDSPYNEQFF
TGCGCCAGCAGCCACGAAGCGGTGGACAGTCCCTACAATGAGCAGTTCTTC
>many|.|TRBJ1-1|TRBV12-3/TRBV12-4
CASSLDRRAEAFF
TGTGCCAGCAGTTTGGATAGGAGGGCTGAAGCTTTCTTT
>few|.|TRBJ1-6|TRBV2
CASLVQGYNSPLHF
TGTGCCAGTTTAGTTCAGGGGTATAATTCACCCCTCCACTTT
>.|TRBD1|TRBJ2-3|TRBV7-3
CASSAGGYITDTQYF
TGTGCCAGCAGCGCAGGGGGCTATATCACAGATACGCAGTATTTT
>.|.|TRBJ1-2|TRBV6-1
CASSEVSLTGGKNYGYTF
TGTGCCAGCAGTGAAGTCTCTTTGACGGGGGGGAAGAACTATGGCTACACCTTC
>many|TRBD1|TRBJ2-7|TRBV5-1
CASSLVDRVYEQYF
TGCGCCAGCAGCTTGGTGGACAGGGTCTACGAGCAGTACTTC
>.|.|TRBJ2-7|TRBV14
CASGGGAYEQYF
TGTGCCAGCGGCGGGGGCGCCTACGAGCAGTACTTC
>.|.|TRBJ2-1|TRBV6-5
CASSYSPRGLEQFF
TGTGCCAGCAGTTACTCGCCAAGAGGACTTGAGCAGTTCTTC
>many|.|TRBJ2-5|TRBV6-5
CASSYSREGKTQYF
TGTGCCAGCAGTTACTCTCGTGAGGGGAAGACCCAGTACTTC
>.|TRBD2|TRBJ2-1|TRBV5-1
CASSLKLAGGFEQFF
TGCGCCAGCAGCTTAAAACTAGCGGGAGGGTTTGAGCAGTTCTTC
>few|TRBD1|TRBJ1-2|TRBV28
CASSLLDRGNGYTF
TGTGCCAGCAGTTTACTCGACAGGGGGAATGGCTACACCTTC
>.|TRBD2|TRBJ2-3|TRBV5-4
CASSLRAGDTQYF
TGTGCCAGCAGCTTGAGAGCGGGGGATACGCAGTATTTT
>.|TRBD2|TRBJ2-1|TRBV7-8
CASSLAGTRGDYNEQFF
TGTGCCAGCAGCCTCGCCGGGACTAGGGGGGACTACAATGAGCAGTTCTTC
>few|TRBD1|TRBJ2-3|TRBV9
CASSEDPGGASTDTRYF
TGTGCCAGCAGTGAAGACCCAGGGGGCGCGAGCACAGATACGCGGTATTTT